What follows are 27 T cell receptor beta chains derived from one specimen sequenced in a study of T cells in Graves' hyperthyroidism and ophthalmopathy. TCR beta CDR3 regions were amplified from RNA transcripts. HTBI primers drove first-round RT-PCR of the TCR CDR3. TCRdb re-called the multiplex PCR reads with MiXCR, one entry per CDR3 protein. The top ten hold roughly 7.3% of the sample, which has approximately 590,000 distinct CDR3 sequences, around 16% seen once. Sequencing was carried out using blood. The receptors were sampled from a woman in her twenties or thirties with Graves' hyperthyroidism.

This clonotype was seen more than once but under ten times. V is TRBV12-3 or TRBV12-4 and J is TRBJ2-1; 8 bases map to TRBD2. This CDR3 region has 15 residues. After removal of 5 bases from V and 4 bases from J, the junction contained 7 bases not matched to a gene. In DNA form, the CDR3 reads TGTGCCAGCAGTCGAGCGGGAGCGGCATACAATGAGCAGTTCTTC. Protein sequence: CASSRAGAAYNEQFF.

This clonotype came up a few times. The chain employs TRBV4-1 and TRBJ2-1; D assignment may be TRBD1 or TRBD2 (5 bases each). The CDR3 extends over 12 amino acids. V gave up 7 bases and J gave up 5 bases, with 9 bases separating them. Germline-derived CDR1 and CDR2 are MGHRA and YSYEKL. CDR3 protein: CASKGRHNEQFF. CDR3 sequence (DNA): TGCGCCAGCAAGGGACGCCACAATGAGCAGTTCTTC.

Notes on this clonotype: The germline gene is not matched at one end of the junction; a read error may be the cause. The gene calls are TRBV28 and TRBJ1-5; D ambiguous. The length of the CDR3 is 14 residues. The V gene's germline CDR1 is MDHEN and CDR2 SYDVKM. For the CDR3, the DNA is TGTGCCAGCGGTTTAGCGGAGGGCAGCCAGCCCCAGCATTTT. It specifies CASGLAEGSQPQHF.

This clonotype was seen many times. This CDR3 is CASSYQENFYEQYF. The DNA for the CDR3 is TGTGCCAGCAGTTATCAGGAGAACTTCTACGAGCAGTACTTC. The chain joins TRBV6-5 to TRBJ2-7; D is unresolved. Germline CDR1 reads MNHEY; CDR2 reads SVGAGI. Trimming took 3 bases from V and 3 from J, leaving 12 bases between them. The CDR3 covers 14 residues.

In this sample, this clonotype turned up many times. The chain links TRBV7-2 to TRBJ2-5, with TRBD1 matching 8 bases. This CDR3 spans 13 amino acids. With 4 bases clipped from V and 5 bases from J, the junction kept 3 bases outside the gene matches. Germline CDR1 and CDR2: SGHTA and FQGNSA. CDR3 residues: CASSSQGAETQYF. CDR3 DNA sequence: TGTGCCAGCAGCTCGCAGGGGGCGGAGACCCAGTACTTC. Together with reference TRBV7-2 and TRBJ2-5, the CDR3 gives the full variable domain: GAGVSQSPSNKVTEKGKDVELRCDPISGHTALYWYRQSLGQGLEFLIYFQGNSAPDKSGLPSDRFSAERTGGSVSTLTIQRTQQEDSAVYLCASSSQGAETQYFGPGTRLLVL.

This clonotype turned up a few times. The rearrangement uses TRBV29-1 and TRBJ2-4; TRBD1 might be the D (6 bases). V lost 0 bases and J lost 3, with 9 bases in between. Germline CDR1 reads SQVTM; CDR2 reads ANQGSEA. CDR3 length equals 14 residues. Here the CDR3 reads CSVEEGAGKNIQYF. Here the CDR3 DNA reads TGCAGCGTTGAAGAGGGGGCTGGCAAAAACATTCAGTACTTC.

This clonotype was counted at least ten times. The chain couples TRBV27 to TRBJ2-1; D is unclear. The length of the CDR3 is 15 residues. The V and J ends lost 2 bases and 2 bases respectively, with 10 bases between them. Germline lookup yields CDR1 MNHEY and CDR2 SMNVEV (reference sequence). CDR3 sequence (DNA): TGTGCCAGCAGTTTAGGGCGCCTACCCTACAATGAGCAGTTCTTC. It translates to CASSLGRLPYNEQFF.

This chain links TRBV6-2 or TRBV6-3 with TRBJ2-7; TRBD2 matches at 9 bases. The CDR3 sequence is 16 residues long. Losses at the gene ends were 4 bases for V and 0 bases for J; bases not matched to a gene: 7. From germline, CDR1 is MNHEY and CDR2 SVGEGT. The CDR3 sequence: CASSSPSSGISYEQYF. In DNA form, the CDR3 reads TGTGCCAGCAGTTCCCCCTCTAGCGGGATCTCCTACGAGCAGTACTTC.

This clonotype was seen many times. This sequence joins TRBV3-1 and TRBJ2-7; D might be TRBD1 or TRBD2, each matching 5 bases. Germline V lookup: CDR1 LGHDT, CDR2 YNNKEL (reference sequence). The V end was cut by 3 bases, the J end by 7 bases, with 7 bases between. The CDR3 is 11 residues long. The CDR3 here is CASSQRGEQYF. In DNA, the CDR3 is TGTGCCAGCAGCCAGAGGGGTGAGCAGTACTTC.

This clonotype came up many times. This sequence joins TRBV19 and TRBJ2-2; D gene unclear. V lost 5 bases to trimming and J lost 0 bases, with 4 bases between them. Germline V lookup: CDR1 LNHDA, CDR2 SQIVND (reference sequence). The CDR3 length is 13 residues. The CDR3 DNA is TGTGCCAGTAGTTCCGCGAACACCGGGGAGCTGTTTTTT. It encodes CASSSANTGELFF.

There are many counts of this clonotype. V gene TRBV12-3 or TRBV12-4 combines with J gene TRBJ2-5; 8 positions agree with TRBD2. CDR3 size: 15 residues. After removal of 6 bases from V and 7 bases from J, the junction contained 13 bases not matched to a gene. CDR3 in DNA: TGTGCCAGCAGCCAAAACGAGCGGGAGTGGGGGACCCAGTACTTC. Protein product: CASSQNEREWGTQYF.

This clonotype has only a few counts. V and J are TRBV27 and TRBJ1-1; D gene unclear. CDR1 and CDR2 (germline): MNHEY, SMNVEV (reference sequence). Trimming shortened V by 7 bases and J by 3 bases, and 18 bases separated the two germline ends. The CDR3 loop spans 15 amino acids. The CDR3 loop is CASKPRDGMDTEAFF. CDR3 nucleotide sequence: TGTGCCAGCAAACCCCGTGATGGGATGGACACTGAAGCTTTCTTT.

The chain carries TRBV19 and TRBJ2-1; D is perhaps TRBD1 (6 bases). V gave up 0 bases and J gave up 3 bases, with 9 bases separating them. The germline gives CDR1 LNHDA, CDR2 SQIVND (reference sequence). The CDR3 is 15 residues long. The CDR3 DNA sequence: TGTGCCAGTAGTATAGATGGGGACAACTACAATGAGCAGTTCTTC. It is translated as CASSIDGDNYNEQFF.

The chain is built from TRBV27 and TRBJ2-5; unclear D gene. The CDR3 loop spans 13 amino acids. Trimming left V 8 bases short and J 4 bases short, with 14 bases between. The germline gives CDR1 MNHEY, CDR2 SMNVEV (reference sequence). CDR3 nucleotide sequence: TGTGCCAGCGGAAGAAGCCATGGAGAGACCCAGTACTTC. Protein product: CASGRSHGETQYF.

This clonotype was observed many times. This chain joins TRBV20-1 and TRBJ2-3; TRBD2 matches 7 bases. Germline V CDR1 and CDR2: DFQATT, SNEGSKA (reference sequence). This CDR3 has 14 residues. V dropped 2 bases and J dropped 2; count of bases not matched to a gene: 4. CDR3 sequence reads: CSARSSGDTDTQYF. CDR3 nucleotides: TGCAGTGCTAGATCTAGCGGAGACACAGATACGCAGTATTTT.

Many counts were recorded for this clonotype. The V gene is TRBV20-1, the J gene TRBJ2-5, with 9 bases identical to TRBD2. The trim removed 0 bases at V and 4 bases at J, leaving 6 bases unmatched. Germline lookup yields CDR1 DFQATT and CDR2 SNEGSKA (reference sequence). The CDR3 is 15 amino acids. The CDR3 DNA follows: TGCAGTGCTAGAGATCCCGCGGGAGGGTTAGAGACCCAGTACTTC. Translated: CSARDPAGGLETQYF.

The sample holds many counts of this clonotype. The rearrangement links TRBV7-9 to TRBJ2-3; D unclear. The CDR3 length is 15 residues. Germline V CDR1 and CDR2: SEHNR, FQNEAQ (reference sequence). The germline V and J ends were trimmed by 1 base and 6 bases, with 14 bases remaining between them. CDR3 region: CASSLVLRSSDTQYF. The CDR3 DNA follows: TGTGCCAGCAGCTTAGTATTGAGGTCTTCGGATACGCAGTATTTT. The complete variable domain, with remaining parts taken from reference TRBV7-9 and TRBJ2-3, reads DTGVSQNPRHKITKRGQNVTFRCDPISEHNRLYWYRQTLGQGPEFLTYFQNEAQLEKSRLLSDRFSAERPKGSFSTLEIQRTEQGDSAMYLCASSLVLRSSDTQYFGPGTRLTVL.

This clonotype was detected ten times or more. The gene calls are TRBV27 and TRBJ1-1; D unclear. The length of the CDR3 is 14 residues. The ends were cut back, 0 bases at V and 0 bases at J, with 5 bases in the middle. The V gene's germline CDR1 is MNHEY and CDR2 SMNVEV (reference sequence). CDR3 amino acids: CASSLSILNTEAFF. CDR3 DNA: TGTGCCAGCAGTTTATCAATTTTGAACACTGAAGCTTTCTTT.

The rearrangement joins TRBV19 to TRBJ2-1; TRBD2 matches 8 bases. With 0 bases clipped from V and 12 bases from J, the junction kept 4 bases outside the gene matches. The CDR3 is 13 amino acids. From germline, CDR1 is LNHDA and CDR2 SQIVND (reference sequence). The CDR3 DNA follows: TGTGCCAGTAGTATAGATCGGAGCGGGGGGCAGTTCTTC. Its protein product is CASSIDRSGGQFF. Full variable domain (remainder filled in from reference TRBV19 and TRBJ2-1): DGGITQSPKYLFRKEGQNVTLSCEQNLNHDAMYWYRQDPGQGLRLIYYSQIVNDFQKGDIAEGYSVSREKKESFPLTVTSAQKNPTAFYLCASSIDRSGGQFFGPGTRLTVL.

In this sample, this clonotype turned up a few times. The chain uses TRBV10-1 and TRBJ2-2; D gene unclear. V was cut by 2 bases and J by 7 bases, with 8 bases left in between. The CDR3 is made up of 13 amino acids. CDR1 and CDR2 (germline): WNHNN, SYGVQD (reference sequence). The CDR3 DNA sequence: TGCGCCAGCAGTGAGCCGGATGGCGGGGAGCTGTTTTTT. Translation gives CASSEPDGGELFF.

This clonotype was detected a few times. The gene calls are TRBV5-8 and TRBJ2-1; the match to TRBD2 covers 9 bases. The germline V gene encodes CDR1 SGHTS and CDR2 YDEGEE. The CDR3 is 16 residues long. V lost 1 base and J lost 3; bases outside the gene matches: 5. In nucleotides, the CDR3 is TGTGCCAGCAGCTTGTTCCTAGCGGGACTCTACAATGAGCAGTTCTTC. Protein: CASSLFLAGLYNEQFF.

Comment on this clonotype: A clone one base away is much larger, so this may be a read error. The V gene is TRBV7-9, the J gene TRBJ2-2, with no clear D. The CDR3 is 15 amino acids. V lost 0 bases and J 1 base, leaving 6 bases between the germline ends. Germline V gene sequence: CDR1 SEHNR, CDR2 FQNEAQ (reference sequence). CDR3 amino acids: CASSLATRNTGELFF. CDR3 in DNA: TGTGCCAGCAGCTTAGCCACAAGGAACACCGGGGAGCTGTTTTTT.

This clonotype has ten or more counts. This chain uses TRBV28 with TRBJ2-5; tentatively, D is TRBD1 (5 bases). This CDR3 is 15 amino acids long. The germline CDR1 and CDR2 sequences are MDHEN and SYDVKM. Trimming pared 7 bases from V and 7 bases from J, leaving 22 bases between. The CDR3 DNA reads TGTGCCAGCAAAGTCGGTCAGGGTGGTTGGGGGACCCAGTACTTC. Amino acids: CASKVGQGGWGTQYF.

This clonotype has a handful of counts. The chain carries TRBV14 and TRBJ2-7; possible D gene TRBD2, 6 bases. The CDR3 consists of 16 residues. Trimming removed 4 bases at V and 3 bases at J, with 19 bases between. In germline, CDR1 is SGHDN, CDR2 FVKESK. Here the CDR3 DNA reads TGTGCCAGCAGCCCCCGCCCCGGGACTGGAGTCTACGAGCAGTACTTC. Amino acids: CASSPRPGTGVYEQYF.

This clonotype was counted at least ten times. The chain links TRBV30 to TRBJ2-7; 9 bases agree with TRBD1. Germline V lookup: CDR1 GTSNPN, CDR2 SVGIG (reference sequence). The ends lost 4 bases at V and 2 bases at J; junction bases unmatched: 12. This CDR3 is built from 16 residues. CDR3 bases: TGTGCCTGGATGGGTCCGGGACAGGGAACCCCCTACGAGCAGTACTTC. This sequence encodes CAWMGPGQGTPYEQYF.

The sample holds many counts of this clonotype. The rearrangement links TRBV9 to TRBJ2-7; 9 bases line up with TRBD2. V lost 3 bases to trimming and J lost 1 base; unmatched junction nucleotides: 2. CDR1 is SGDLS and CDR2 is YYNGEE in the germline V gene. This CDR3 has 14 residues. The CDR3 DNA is TGTGCCAGCAGCGCAGCGGGAGGATCCTACGAGCAGTACTTC. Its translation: CASSAAGGSYEQYF.

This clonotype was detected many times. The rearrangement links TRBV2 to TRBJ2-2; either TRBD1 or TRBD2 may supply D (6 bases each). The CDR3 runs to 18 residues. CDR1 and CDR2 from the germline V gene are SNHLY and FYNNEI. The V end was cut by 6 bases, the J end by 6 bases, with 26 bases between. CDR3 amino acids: CASRYLVGGMRDPGELFF. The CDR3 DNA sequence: TGTGCCAGCAGATACCTTGTAGGGGGGATGAGGGACCCCGGGGAGCTGTTTTTT.